The clone carrying this TCR beta chain was seen many times. The sample originates from a study of T-cell reconstitution after alpha-beta-depleted transplantation in children. Preparation of the TCRbeta library involved a method that used unique molecular identifiers. Using its own MiXCR run on the PCR reads, TCRdb lists one record per CDR3 protein. Of 600,000 to 700,000 distinct CDR3 sequences in the sample, about 12% were seen once. This receptor was taken from a girl aged 2-10 years with congenital amegakaryocytic thrombocytopenia, due to receive a stem cell transplant. The source was PBMCs, collected before TCRalphabeta/CD19-depleted stem cell transplant.

CDR3 nucleotide sequence: TGCGCCAGCAGCTTGGTCCCCATTAGCACAGATACGCAGTATTTT. Amino acids: CASSLVPISTDTQYF. V is TRBV5-1 and J is TRBJ2-3; D not certain. Trimming shortened V by 0 bases and J by 0 bases, and 8 bases separated the two germline ends. The CDR3 runs to 15 residues. Germline-derived CDR1 and CDR2 are SGHRS and YFSETQ.